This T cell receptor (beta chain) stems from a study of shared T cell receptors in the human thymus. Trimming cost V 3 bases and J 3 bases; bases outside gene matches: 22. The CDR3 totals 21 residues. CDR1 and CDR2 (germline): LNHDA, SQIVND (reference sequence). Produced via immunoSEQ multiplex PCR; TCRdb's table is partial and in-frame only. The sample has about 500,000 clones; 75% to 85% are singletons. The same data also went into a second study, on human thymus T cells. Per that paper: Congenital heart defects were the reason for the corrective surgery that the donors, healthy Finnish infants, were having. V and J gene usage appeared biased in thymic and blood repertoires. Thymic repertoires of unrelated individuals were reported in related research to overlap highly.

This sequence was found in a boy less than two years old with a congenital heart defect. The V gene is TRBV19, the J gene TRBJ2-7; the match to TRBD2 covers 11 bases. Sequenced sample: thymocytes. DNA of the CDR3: TGTGCCAGTAGTATTGACTCTGCAAGGTCTACCTCGACTAGCGGGGACTACGAGCAGTACTTC. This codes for CASSIDSARSTSTSGDYEQYF.